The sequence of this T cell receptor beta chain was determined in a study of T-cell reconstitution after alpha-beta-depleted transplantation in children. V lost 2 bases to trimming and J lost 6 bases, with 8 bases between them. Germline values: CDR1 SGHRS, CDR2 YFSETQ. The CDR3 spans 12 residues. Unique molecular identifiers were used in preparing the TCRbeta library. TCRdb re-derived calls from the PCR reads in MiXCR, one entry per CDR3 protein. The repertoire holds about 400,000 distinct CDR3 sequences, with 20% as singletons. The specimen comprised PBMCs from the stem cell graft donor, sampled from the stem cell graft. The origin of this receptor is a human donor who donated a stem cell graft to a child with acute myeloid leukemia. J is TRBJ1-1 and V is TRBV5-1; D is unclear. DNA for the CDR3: TGCGCCAGCAGCTTTGGAAGGGCTGAAGCTTTCTTT. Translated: CASSFGRAEAFF. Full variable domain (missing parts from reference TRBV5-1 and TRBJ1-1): KAGVTQTPRYLIKTRGQQVTLSCSPISGHRSVSWYQQTPGQGLQFLFEYFSETQRNKGNFPGRFSGRQFSNSRSEMNVSTLELGDSALYLCASSFGRAEAFFGQGTRLTVV.